The source of this T cell receptor (beta chain) is a study of T cell responses to AZD1222 COVID-19 vaccine. As concerns this clone: Its antigen is undetermined.

V was shortened by 3 bases and J by 4 bases, with 12 bases between the two germline ends. CDR1 and CDR2 from the germline V gene are SGHAT and FQDESV (reference sequence). This CDR3 contains 14 residues. Repertoires were generated with immunoSEQ multiplex PCR, while TCRdb's copy carries only in-frame clones and drops some. This table holds about 81,000 clones, 80% to 90% found once. Study results and caveats: Repertoire samples came only from after the peak T cell response.

The chain uses TRBV11-1 and TRBJ2-5; TRBD1 might be the D (5 bases). Source: peripheral blood, taken 28 days after the second AZD1222 dose. The receptor was derived from an adult who received the AZD1222 COVID-19 vaccine. The CDR3 DNA sequence: TGTGCCAGCAGCTTCGGTCGCAGGGTAGAGACCCAGTACTTC. This sequence encodes CASSFGRRVETQYF.